The rows below give T cell receptor beta chains drawn from one sample of a study of OX40 agonist ivuxolimab in advanced cancers. Method: immunoSEQ multiplex PCR; TCRdb's copy keeps in-frame clones and lacks some. Of 25,000 to 35,000 clones in the sample, roughly 83% were seen once. The sample in question was CD4+ or CD8+ T cells sorted from blood, obtained in a trial of the OX40 agonist ivuxolimab. These receptors all come from an adult with an advanced solid tumor such as melanoma, head and neck, liver or kidney cancer. Both conserved end residues are part of each CDR3. D genes are given only for firm matches. Clone size, where shown, is once, few, many, or a class for clones that have expanded.

TRBD1	TRBV5-6	NA	TRBJ1-1	TGTGCCAGCAGCGCCCCGGGACAGGGTCATACTGAAGCTTTCTTT	CASSAPGQGHTEAFF
TRBD2	TRBV30	NA	TRBJ2-3	TGTGCCTGGAGAGTATGGGCGGGAGATCTAAGGTATACGCAGTATTTT	CAWRVWAGDLRYTQYF
NA	TRBV7-2	NA	TRBJ2-1	TGTGCCAGCAGCTTCGAGGGACGCAATGAGCAGTTCTTC	CASSFEGRNEQFF
NA	TRBV13	NA	TRBJ1-1	TGTGCCAGCAGCGGGGAGCGCCACATGAACACTGAAGCTTTCTTT	CASSGERHMNTEAFF
TRBD1	TRBV6-5	few	TRBJ2-7	TGTGCCAGCAGTTACTTCGGGGGCAGGGGGCCCTACGAGCAGTACTTC	CASSYFGGRGPYEQYF
NA	TRBV14	once	TRBJ2-1	TGTGCCAGCAGCCAAGATGAGGTACTGGTTGACAATGAGCAGTTCTTC	CASSQDEVLVDNEQFF
NA	TRBV9	NA	TRBJ1-1	TGTGCCAGCAGCGACCGGCGGGGGAACACTGAAGCTTTCTTT	CASSDRRGNTEAFF
NA	TRBV4-1	NA	TRBJ1-5	TGCGCCAGCAGCCAAGCGAGGGCGCAGCCCCAGCATTTT	CASSQARAQPQHF
NA	TRBV29-1	NA	TRBJ1-2	TGCAGCGTGGTCAGGGAGACTAACTATGGCTACACCTTC	CSVVRETNYGYTF
TRBD2	TRBV9	NA	TRBJ2-3	TGTGCCAGCAGCGAGGGACTAGCGAGCACAGATACGCAGTATTTT	CASSEGLASTDTQYF
NA	TRBV11-2	NA	TRBJ1-1	TGTGCCAGCAGCCCCGAGGAGGGGAGATCGGCTGAAGCTTTCTTT	CASSPEEGRSAEAFF
NA	TRBV27	NA	TRBJ1-4	TGTGCCAGCAGTTTATCGTGGCAGGGAGAGGAAAAACTGTTTTTT	CASSLSWQGEEKLFF
NA	TRBV4-3	NA	TRBJ1-5	TGCGCCAGCAGCCAGGGTAATCAGCCCCAGCATTTT	CASSQGNQPQHF
TRBD2	TRBV10-1	few	TRBJ2-1	TGCGCCAGCAGTGAAGGGAGGGCCCCCTACAATGAGCAGTTCTTC	CASSEGRAPYNEQFF
TRBD1	TRBV7-3	NA	TRBJ1-3	TGTGCCAGCAGCTTAACTGAGGGACAGGGGGGTCCAACTGGAAACACCATATATTTT	CASSLTEGQGGPTGNTIYF
NA	TRBV27	NA	TRBJ2-1	TGTGCCAGCAGTTTGACGGGACCCAACAATGAGCAGTTCTTC	CASSLTGPNNEQFF
NA	TRBV19	NA	TRBJ1-1	TGTGCCAGTAGTGTGAGTGTATGGACTGAAGCTTTCTTT	CASSVSVWTEAFF
NA	TRBV10-2	NA	TRBJ2-7	TGCGCCAGCAGTCTCGGGGGACTCATCGAGCAGTACTTC	CASSLGGLIEQYF
NA	TRBV2	NA	TRBJ2-3	TGTGCCAGCAGTGACCCTGGGGACATCACAGATACGCAGTATTTT	CASSDPGDITDTQYF
TRBD2	TRBV28	NA	TRBJ2-3	TGTGCCAGCAGTCTAGCGGGAGGGGGTAAAGATACGCAGTATTTT	CASSLAGGGKDTQYF
TRBD1	TRBV30	NA	TRBJ1-2	TGTGCCTGGAGAGAAAAGGGGGCCGCCTTC	CAWREKGAAF
TRBD1	TRBV19	NA	TRBJ2-7	TGTGCCAGTAGCTCCGGGACAGGGGGCTACGAGCAGTACTTC	CASSSGTGGYEQYF
TRBD1	TRBV6-5	NA	TRBJ2-7	TGTGCCAGCAGTTACTCCGGACAGGCACAGTACTTC	CASSYSGQAQYF
TRBD2	TRBV9	NA	TRBJ2-2	TGTGCCAGCAGCGTAGGAGATAGCGGGACGGAGAACACCGGGGAGCTGTTTTTT	CASSVGDSGTENTGELFF
TRBD1	TRBV7-8	NA	TRBJ2-2	TGTGCCAGCAGACCGACGGCCGGGACAGGGCCCACCGGGGAGCTGTTTTTT	CASRPTAGTGPTGELFF
NA	TRBV10-2	once	TRBJ1-1	TGCGCCAGCAGTGAGCCGGGGAGAGGTGCTTTCTTT	CASSEPGRGAFF